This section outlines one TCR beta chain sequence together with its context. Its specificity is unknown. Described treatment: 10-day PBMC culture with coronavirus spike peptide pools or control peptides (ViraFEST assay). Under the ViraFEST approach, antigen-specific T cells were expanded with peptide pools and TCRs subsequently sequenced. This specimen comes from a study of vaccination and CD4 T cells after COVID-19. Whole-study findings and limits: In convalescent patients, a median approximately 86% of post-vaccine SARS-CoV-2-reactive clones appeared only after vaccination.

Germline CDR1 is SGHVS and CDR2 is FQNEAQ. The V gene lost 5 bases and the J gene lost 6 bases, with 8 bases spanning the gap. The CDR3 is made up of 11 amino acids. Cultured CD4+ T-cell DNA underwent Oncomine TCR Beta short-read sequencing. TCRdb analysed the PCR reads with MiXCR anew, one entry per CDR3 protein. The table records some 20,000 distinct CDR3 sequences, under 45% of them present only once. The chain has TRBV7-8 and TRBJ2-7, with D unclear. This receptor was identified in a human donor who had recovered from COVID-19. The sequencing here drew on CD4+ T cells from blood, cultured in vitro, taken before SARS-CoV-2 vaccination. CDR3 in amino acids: CASSHISEQYF. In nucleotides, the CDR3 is TGTGCCAGCAGCCATATTTCCGAGCAGTACTTC.